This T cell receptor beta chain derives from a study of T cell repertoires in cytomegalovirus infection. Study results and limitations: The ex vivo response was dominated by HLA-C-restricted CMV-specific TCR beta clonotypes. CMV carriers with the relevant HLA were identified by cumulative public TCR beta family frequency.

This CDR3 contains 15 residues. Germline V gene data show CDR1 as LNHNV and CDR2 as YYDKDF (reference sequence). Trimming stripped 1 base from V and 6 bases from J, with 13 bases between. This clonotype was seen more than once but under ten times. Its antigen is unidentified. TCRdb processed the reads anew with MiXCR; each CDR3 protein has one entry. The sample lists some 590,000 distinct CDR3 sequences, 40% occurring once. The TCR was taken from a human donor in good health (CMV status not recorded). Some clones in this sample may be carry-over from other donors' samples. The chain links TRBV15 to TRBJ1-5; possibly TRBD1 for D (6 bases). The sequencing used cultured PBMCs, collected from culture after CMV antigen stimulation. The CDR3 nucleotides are TGTGCCACCAGCAGAGGTCCCGGGGGCCGTCAGCCCCAGCATTTT. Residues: CATSRGPGGRQPQHF.